The 14 T cell receptor beta chains reported below all come from one sample, sequenced in a study of blood T cell repertoires in COVID-19. Assay: immunoSEQ multiplex PCR; the TCRdb copy retains only in-frame clones and omits some. The sample includes roughly 260,000 clones, about 85% seen only once; the top ten take about 6%. Sequenced sample: PBMCs or T cells enriched from blood (not recorded which). The receptors were gathered from a woman aged 25-40 years with acute COVID-19.

This sequence joins TRBV5-8 and TRBJ1-2; maybe TRBD1 (6 bases). CDR3 length equals 12 residues. Trimming cost V 3 bases and J 10 bases, with 13 bases left between them. CDR1 is SGHTS, CDR2 YDEGEE, per germline. CDR3: CASSSLGGAYTF. CDR3 nucleotides: TGTGCCAGCAGCTCCCTTGGGGGGGCCTACACCTTC.

The chain couples TRBV7-9 to TRBJ1-4; D unresolved. Deletions cut 6 bases from V and 6 bases from J, with 8 bases between. This CDR3 is 12 amino acids long. Germline-derived CDR1 and CDR2 are SEHNR and FQNEAQ (reference sequence). The CDR3 bases are TGTGCCAGCAGTCAGGAGGATGAAAAACTGTTTTTT. Translated: CASSQEDEKLFF.

The chain couples TRBV2 to TRBJ2-5, with 14 bases fitting TRBD2. Germline values: CDR1 SNHLY, CDR2 FYNNEI. After removal of 10 bases from V and 2 bases from J, the junction contained 6 bases not matched to a gene. This CDR3 is 15 amino acids long. The CDR3 sequence: CATLGLAGGQETQYF. The CDR3 nucleotides read TGTGCCACCCTAGGACTAGCGGGGGGACAAGAGACCCAGTACTTC.

The V gene is TRBV2, the J gene TRBJ1-2; 10 bases match TRBD1. Looked up from germline, CDR1 is SNHLY and CDR2 is FYNNEI. V shed 6 bases and J 8 bases; nucleotides not matched to a gene: 9. There are 14 residues in the CDR3. CDR3 loop: CASRVTGGVIGYTF. The CDR3, as DNA: TGTGCCAGCAGAGTGACAGGGGGCGTTATAGGCTACACCTTC. The full variable domain, with the rest looked up from reference TRBV2 and TRBJ1-2, is EPEVTQTPSHQVTQMGQEVILRCVPISNHLYFYWYRQILGQKVEFLVSFYNNEISEKSEIFDDQFSVERPDGSNFTLKIRSTKLEDSAMYFCASRVTGGVIGYTFGSGTRLTVV.

The V and J genes are TRBV14 and TRBJ1-2, with 7 nucleotides matching TRBD1. With 4 bases clipped from V and 5 bases from J, the junction kept 4 bases outside the gene matches. Germline V gene lookup returns CDR1 SGHDN and CDR2 FVKESK. The CDR3 contains 13 residues. This CDR3 reads CASSLRTGYGYTF. In DNA form, the CDR3 reads TGTGCCAGCAGCCTGCGGACAGGATATGGCTACACCTTC.

The chain uses TRBV3-1 (or the pseudogene TRBV3-2) and TRBJ2-5, with 11 bases matching TRBD2. The V segment lost 0 bases and the J segment 1 base; nucleotides outside the gene matches: 7. The CDR3 extends over 18 amino acids. Germline CDR1 LGHDT, CDR2 YNNKEL (reference sequence). The CDR3 sequence is CASSQDLRTSGLQETQYF. The CDR3 nucleotides read TGTGCCAGCAGCCAAGACCTCCGGACTAGCGGGCTCCAAGAGACCCAGTACTTC.

This chain links TRBV18 with TRBJ1-1; 8 positions match TRBD1. The CDR3 has 16 residues. Germline CDR1 reads KGHSH; CDR2 reads LQKENI. The trim removed 4 bases at V and 4 bases at J, leaving 11 bases unmatched. The CDR3 DNA reads as TGTGCCAGCTCACTATTCTCGGACAGGGAAGGCACTGAAGCTTTCTTT. Translating gives CASSLFSDREGTEAFF.

The CDR3 region has the DNA TGTGCCAGCAGCTTCGGGACAGGTCCGAACACTGAAGCTTTCTTT. Protein product: CASSFGTGPNTEAFF. This chain links TRBV7-9 with TRBJ1-1; TRBD1 aligns across 8 bases. The CDR3 extends over 15 amino acids. The V and J ends lost 3 bases and 1 base, in that order; junction bases with no gene match: 4. The V gene's germline CDR1 is SEHNR and CDR2 FQNEAQ (reference sequence).

The chain joins TRBV10-1 to TRBJ2-3; no clear D. Trimming stripped 1 base from V and 4 bases from J, with 15 bases between. The CDR3 runs to 16 residues. The germline gives CDR1 WNHNN, CDR2 SYGVQD (reference sequence). The CDR3 nucleotides read TGCGCCAGCAGTGAGTTGGCAGGTGGGTTTGCAGATACGCAGTATTTT. Its protein is CASSELAGGFADTQYF.

This chain links TRBV18 with TRBJ1-1, with 11 bases lining up with TRBD1. CDR3 length: 18 residues. Trimming cost V 2 bases and J 5 bases; bases outside gene matches: 13. The germline V gene encodes CDR1 KGHSH and CDR2 LQKENI. CDR3 nucleotide sequence: TGTGCCAGCTCACCATCCTGGAGTGGACAGGGGGCTGGGACTGAAGCTTTCTTT. It translates to CASSPSWSGQGAGTEAFF.

V usage is TRBV29-1 and J usage is TRBJ2-2; 8 bases align to TRBD1. Per germline, CDR1 SQVTM and CDR2 ANQGSEA. Losses at the gene ends were 2 bases for V and 6 bases for J; bases not matched to a gene: 2. CDR3 size: 13 residues. In nucleotides, the CDR3 is TGCAGCGTTGAACCCAGGGGGCCCGGGGAGCTGTTTTTT. Amino acids: CSVEPRGPGELFF.

This chain joins TRBV5-6 and TRBJ2-7, with 15 bases lining up with TRBD2. This CDR3 contains 17 residues. V lost 4 bases, J lost 4 bases, and 9 bases stayed unmatched. CDR1 and CDR2 (germline): SGHDT, YYEEEE. DNA for the CDR3: TGTGCCAGCAGCGGCGGACTAGCGGGGGGGCCGGTATACGAGCAGTACTTC. Its protein is CASSGGLAGGPVYEQYF.

This clone occurred once. The chain couples TRBV5-3 to TRBJ1-1, with D perhaps matching TRBD1 (5 bases). TRBV5-3 is an ORF; its function is uncertain. The CDR3 is made up of 13 amino acids. V gave up 1 base and J gave up 1 base, with 5 bases separating them. The CDR3: CARSLRGNTEAFF. The CDR3 coding sequence is TGTGCCAGAAGCTTGAGGGGGAACACTGAAGCTTTCTTT.

CDR3 in DNA: TGTGCCAGCAGTAAGCCACAGGGGGAAGAGACCCAGTACTTC. This sequence encodes CASSKPQGEETQYF. The gene calls are TRBV28 and TRBJ2-5; TRBD1 matches 8 bases. The CDR3 runs to 14 residues. Germline V gene data show CDR1 as MDHEN and CDR2 as SYDVKM. V shed 5 bases and J 3 bases; nucleotides not matched to a gene: 5.